The 12 T cell receptor beta chains given below trace back to one sample, sequenced in a study of shared T cell receptors in the human thymus. The data were produced by immunoSEQ multiplex PCR, yet TCRdb's version contains in-frame clones alone and is incomplete. The sample consists of 550,000 to 800,000 clones, 80% to 90% of them appearing once. The same sample was also studied in work on human thymus T cells.

Sequenced: thymocytes. All receptors come from a girl less than two years old with a congenital heart defect.

The chain has TRBV12-5 and TRBJ1-1, with TRBD1 as a possible D gene (6 bases). V shed 2 bases and J shed 3 bases, with 22 bases lying between them. The germline CDR1 and CDR2 sequences are LGHNT and FRNRAP. CDR3 length equals 18 residues. The CDR3 nucleotides are TGTGCTAGTGGTTTGAGGGGGATAGGGGGACAAGGGGACACTGAAGCTTTCTTT. It codes for CASGLRGIGGQGDTEAFF.

The chain is built from TRBV9 and TRBJ2-7; D perhaps matches TRBD1 (6 bases). This CDR3 is built from 17 residues. Germline CDR1 reads SGDLS; CDR2 reads YYNGEE. With 3 bases removed from V and 3 bases from J, the gap between germline ends came to 22 bases. The chain's CDR3 is CASSARVEQGEVYEQYF. The CDR3 nucleotides read TGTGCCAGCAGCGCACGAGTCGAACAGGGAGAAGTCTACGAGCAGTACTTC.

The V call is TRBV5-1, the J call TRBJ1-1, with 8 nucleotides matching TRBD1. Germline V CDR1 and CDR2: SGHRS, YFSETQ. This CDR3 has 15 residues. V dropped 1 base and J dropped 3; count of bases not matched to a gene: 5. CDR3 protein: CASSLSGTGHTEAFF. CDR3 in DNA: TGCGCCAGCAGCTTGTCCGGGACAGGACACACTGAAGCTTTCTTT.

V usage is TRBV7-2 and J usage is TRBJ2-5; TRBD2 matches 15 bases. Germline lookup yields CDR1 SGHTA and CDR2 FQGNSA. The V and J ends lost 0 bases and 5 bases, in that order; junction bases with no gene match: 7. This CDR3 spans 18 amino acids. The DNA of the CDR3 is TGTGCCAGCAGCTTAGCGGGAGGACTAGCGGGGGGGTGGGAGACCCAGTACTTC. Translated, it gives CASSLAGGLAGGWETQYF.

The chain joins TRBV19 to TRBJ1-5; 7 bases match TRBD1. CDR1 is LNHDA and CDR2 is SQIVND in the germline V gene (reference sequence). This CDR3 region has 14 residues. With V trimmed by 7 bases and J by 2 bases, 5 bases remained unmatched. The CDR3 reads CASTTGTGNQPQHF. CDR3 nucleotides: TGTGCCAGTACCACCGGGACAGGCAATCAGCCCCAGCATTTT.

The chain is built from TRBV13 and TRBJ2-3; 10 nucleotides line up with TRBD1. This CDR3 comprises 17 residues. V lost 0 bases to trimming and J lost 7 bases; unmatched junction nucleotides: 10. The germline gives CDR1 PRHDT, CDR2 FYEKMQ (reference sequence). CDR3 in amino acids: CASSLGRWTGGQNTQYF. The CDR3 DNA is TGTGCCAGCAGCTTAGGCCGTTGGACAGGGGGACAGAATACGCAGTATTTT.

The V and J genes are TRBV29-1 and TRBJ2-7; possible D gene TRBD1, 5 bases. Trimming pared 4 bases from V and 2 bases from J, leaving 24 bases between. CDR3 size: 17 residues. Germline CDR1 SQVTM, CDR2 ANQGSEA. The DNA of the CDR3 is TGCAGCGTTGTGGAACCCGGACATGCCCTCACTCCCTACGAGCAGTACTTC. Translating gives CSVVEPGHALTPYEQYF.

This chain uses TRBV4-1 with TRBJ1-1; 9 bases are shared with TRBD1. The CDR3 runs 17 residues. V was pared by 0 bases and J by 3 bases, with 8 bases of the junction left unmatched. Looked up from germline, CDR1 is MGHRA and CDR2 is YSYEKL. In DNA, the CDR3 is TGCGCCAGCAGCCAAGAAAATAGGGACAGGGAGGACACTGAAGCTTTCTTT. This codes for CASSQENRDREDTEAFF.

V gene TRBV29-1 combines with J gene TRBJ1-2, with TRBD1 as a possible D gene (6 bases). The V and J ends lost 1 base and 14 bases respectively, with 23 bases between them. CDR3 size: 14 residues. Germline CDR1 reads SQVTM; CDR2 reads ANQGSEA. The DNA of the CDR3 is TGCAGCGTTGAAGGAGTCTTCAAAACGGACAGAATGACCTTC. Amino acids: CSVEGVFKTDRMTF.

The chain combines TRBV5-8 with TRBJ1-1; no firm D call. CDR3 length: 13 residues. The V gene lost 1 base and the J gene lost 1 base, with 5 bases spanning the gap. From germline, CDR1 is SGHTS and CDR2 YDEGEE. Here the CDR3 DNA reads TGTGCCAGCAGCTTGCAGTGGAACACTGAAGCTTTCTTT. This sequence encodes CASSLQWNTEAFF.

The chain links TRBV10-3 to TRBJ1-1; 9 positions match TRBD1. The ends lost 4 bases at V and 11 bases at J; junction bases unmatched: 11. This CDR3 region has 14 residues. Germline V gives CDR1 ENHRY, CDR2 SYGVKD. The CDR3 here is CAISGGTGQKGAFF. For the CDR3, the DNA is TGTGCCATCAGTGGTGGGACAGGGCAAAAAGGGGCTTTCTTT.

The rearrangement links TRBV7-6 to TRBJ2-2, with D tentatively TRBD2 (5 bases). The CDR3 loop spans 17 amino acids. Trimming took off 1 base at V and 1 base at J, with 13 bases between the two ends. Germline loops: CDR1 SGHVS, CDR2 FNYEAQ. CDR3 coding DNA: TGTGCCAGCAGCTTAGGTCGGGAACGGCTGAACACCGGGGAGCTGTTTTTT. This translates into CASSLGRERLNTGELFF.